These T cell receptor beta chains were read from a single sample in a study of graft-versus-host responses after intestinal transplantation. Profiling relied on immunoSEQ multiplex PCR, and the TCRdb table lists in-frame clones only, not all of them. The data show tens of thousands of clones, with 85% to 95% seen just once and 1.5% to 2.5% held by the top ten. What these receptors recognize is not known. The sample here was unstimulated CD8+ T cells sorted from spleen or lymph node cells, taken before intestinal transplant. The origin of the receptors is a human donor who received an intestinal transplant. The CDR3 runs from the conserved cysteine through the conserved F or W. The D gene is left open where the match is weak. Only some rows state a clone size, as once, few, many or a class for expanded clones.

NA	TRBJ2-3	TRBV5-6	15	once	CASSLAGSARDTQYF	TGTGCCAGCAGCTTGGCCGGGTCGGCAAGAGATACGCAGTATTTT
TRBD2	TRBJ2-7	TRBV29-1	16	once	CSAMGLAGGRLYEQYF	TGCAGCGCTATGGGACTAGCGGGGGGCCGACTCTACGAGCAGTACTTC
NA	TRBJ1-1	TRBV6-1	13	NA	CASSPLAGSEAFF	TGTGCCAGCAGCCCATTGGCGGGGTCTGAAGCTTTCTTT
TRBD1	TRBJ2-7	TRBV7-9	15	NA	CASSEGTGLLYEQYF	TGTGCCAGCAGCGAAGGGACAGGACTACTCTACGAGCAGTACTTC
NA	TRBJ1-2	TRBV30	12	few	CAWRGANYGYTF	TGTGCCTGGCGGGGGGCTAACTATGGCTACACCTTC
TRBD2	TRBJ2-1	TRBV7-2	13	NA	CASSLRLAFEQFF	TGTGCCAGCAGCTTAAGACTAGCATTTGAGCAGTTCTTC
NA	TRBJ2-1	TRBV7-9	16	NA	CASSLVGGALNNEQFF	TGTGCCAGCAGTCTAGTGGGGGGGGCGTTGAATAATGAGCAGTTCTTC
TRBD1	TRBJ1-1	TRBV4-3	14	NA	CASSQVDRGAEAFF	TGCGCCAGCAGCCAAGTGGACAGGGGCGCTGAAGCTTTCTTT
NA	TRBJ1-1	TRBV7-2	14	NA	CASSLLDGITEAFF	TGTGCCAGCAGCTTACTAGACGGGATCACTGAAGCTTTCTTT
NA	TRBJ2-7	TRBV11-2	13	NA	CASTSVSSYEQYF	TGTGCCAGCACTAGCGTGAGCTCCTACGAGCAGTACTTC
TRBD2	TRBJ2-3	TRBV29-1	16	NA	CSVDLLGGRGTDTQYF	TGCAGCGTTGATTTATTAGGCGGGAGAGGCACAGATACGCAGTATTTT
TRBD1	TRBJ2-1	TRBV11-2	16	NA	CASSFVGTAAYNEQFF	TGTGCCAGCAGCTTTGTCGGGACAGCAGCCTACAATGAGCAGTTCTTC
NA	TRBJ1-3	TRBV25-1	17	few	CASSEDRPGLSGNTIYF	TGTGCCAGCAGTGAAGACCGACCGGGACTCTCTGGAAACACCATATATTTT
TRBD2	TRBJ2-1	TRBV4-1	17	NA	CASSQENSGVFVDEQFF	TGCGCCAGCAGCCAAGAAAATAGCGGGGTTTTCGTGGATGAGCAGTTCTTC